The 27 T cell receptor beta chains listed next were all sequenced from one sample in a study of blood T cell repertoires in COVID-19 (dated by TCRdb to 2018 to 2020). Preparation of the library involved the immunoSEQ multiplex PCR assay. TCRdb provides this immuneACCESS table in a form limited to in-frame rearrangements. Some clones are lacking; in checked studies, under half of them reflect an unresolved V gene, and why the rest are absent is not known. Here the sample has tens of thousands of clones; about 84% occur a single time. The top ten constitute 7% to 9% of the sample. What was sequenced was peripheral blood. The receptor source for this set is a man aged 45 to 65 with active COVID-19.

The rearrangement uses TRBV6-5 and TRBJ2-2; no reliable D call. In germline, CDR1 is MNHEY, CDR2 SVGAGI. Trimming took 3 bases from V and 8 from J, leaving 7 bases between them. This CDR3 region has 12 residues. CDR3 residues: CASSYSPGELFF. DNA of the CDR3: TGTGCCAGCAGTTATAGTCCGGGGGAGCTGTTTTTT.

The CDR3: CASSPQGAAYTEAFF. The CDR3 DNA reads TGTGCCAGCAGCCCACAGGGGGCGGCGTACACTGAAGCTTTCTTT. The rearrangement joins TRBV7-2 to TRBJ1-1; 9 nucleotides agree with TRBD1. Germline values: CDR1 SGHTA, CDR2 FQGNSA. This CDR3 comprises 15 residues. V gave up 5 bases and J gave up 3 bases; unmatched junction bases: 7.

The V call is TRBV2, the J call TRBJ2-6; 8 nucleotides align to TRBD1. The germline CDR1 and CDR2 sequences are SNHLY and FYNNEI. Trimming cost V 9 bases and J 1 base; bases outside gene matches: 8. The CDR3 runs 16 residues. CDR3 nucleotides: TGTGCCAGTTTACAGGGGGGAAGATCTGGGGCCAACGTCCTGACTTTC. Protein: CASLQGGRSGANVLTF.

The CDR3 protein is CAADDRAGGTQYF. CDR3 nucleotide sequence: TGTGCCGCCGATGACAGGGCCGGTGGGACCCAGTACTTC. The chain joins TRBV24-1 to TRBJ2-5; 7 bases line up with TRBD1. Germline V gives CDR1 KGHDR, CDR2 SFDVKD. V lost 12 bases, J lost 7 bases, and 13 bases stayed unmatched. The CDR3 contains 13 residues.

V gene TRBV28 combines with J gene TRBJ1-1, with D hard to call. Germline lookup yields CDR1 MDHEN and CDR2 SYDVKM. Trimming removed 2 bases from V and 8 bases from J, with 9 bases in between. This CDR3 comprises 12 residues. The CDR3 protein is CASSLEFLEAFF. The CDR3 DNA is TGTGCCAGCAGTTTAGAATTCCTAGAAGCTTTCTTT.

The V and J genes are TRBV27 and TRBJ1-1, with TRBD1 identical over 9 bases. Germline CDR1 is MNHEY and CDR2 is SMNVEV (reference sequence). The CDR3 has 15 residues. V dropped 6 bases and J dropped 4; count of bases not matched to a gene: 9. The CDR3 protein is CASRLGQGFGTEAFF. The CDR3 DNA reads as TGTGCCAGCAGACTAGGACAGGGGTTTGGCACTGAAGCTTTCTTT.

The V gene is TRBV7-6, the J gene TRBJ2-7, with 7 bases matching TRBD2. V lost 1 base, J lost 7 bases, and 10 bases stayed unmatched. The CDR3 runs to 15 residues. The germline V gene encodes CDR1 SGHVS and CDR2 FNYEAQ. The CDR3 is CASSLVGGSVREQYF. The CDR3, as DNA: TGTGCCAGCAGCTTAGTGGGCGGGAGTGTAAGAGAGCAGTACTTC.

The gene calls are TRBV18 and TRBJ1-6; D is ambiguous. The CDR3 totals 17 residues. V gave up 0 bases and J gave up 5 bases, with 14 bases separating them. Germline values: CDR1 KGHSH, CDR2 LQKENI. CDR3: CASSPPVGVLNNSPLHF. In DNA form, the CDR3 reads TGTGCCAGCTCACCACCGGTCGGGGTGCTGAATAATTCACCCCTCCACTTT.

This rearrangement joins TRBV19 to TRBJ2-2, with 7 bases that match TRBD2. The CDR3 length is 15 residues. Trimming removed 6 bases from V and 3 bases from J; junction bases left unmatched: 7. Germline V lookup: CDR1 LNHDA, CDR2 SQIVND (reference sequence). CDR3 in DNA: TGTGCCAGTAGAGTCGGCGGGGGTTACACCGGGGAGCTGTTTTTT. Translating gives CASRVGGGYTGELFF.

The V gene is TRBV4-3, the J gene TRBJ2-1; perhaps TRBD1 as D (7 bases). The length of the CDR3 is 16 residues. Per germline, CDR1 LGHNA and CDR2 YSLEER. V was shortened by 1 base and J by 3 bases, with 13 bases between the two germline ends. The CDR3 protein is CASSQVLQGGYNEQFF. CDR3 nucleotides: TGCGCCAGCAGCCAAGTTCTTCAGGGGGGCTACAATGAGCAGTTCTTC.

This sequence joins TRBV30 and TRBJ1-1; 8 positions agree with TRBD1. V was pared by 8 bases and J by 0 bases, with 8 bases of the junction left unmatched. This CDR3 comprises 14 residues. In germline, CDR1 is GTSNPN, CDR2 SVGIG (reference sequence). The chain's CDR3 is CAHWTGTMNTEAFF. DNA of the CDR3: TGTGCCCATTGGACAGGGACGATGAACACTGAAGCTTTCTTT.

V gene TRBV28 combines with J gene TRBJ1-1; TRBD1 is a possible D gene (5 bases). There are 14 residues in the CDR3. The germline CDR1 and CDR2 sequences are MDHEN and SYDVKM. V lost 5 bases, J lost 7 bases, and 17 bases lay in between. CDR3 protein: CASSETVRGGEAFF. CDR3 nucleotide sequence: TGTGCCAGCAGTGAAACAGTCCGGGGGGGTGAAGCTTTCTTT.

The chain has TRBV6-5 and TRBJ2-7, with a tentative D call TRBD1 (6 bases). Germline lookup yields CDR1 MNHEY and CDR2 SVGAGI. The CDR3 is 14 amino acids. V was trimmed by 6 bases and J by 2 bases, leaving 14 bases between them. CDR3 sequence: CASSQMGATYEQYF. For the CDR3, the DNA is TGTGCCAGCAGCCAAATGGGGGCCACCTACGAGCAGTACTTC.

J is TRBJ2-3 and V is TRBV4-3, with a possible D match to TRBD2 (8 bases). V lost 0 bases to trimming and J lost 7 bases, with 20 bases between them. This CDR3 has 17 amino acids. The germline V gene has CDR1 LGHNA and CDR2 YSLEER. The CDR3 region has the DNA TGCGCCAGCAGCCAAGATCAGGGGGAAGCGGGGGAAAATACGCAGTATTTT. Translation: CASSQDQGEAGENTQYF.

The CDR3 reads CASRIRETQYF. Written as DNA, the CDR3 is TGTGCCAGCAGGATTAGAGAGACCCAGTACTTC. The genes are TRBV7-6 and TRBJ2-5; D gene uncertain. With 6 bases removed from V and 4 bases from J, the gap between germline ends came to 6 bases. In germline, CDR1 is SGHVS, CDR2 FNYEAQ. This CDR3 has 11 amino acids.

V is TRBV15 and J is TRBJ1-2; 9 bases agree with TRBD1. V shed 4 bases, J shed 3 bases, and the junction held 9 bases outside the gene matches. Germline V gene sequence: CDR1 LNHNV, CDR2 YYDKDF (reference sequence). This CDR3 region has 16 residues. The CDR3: CATSMDYRGRDYGYTF. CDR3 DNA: TGTGCCACCAGCATGGATTACAGGGGGCGCGACTATGGCTACACCTTC.

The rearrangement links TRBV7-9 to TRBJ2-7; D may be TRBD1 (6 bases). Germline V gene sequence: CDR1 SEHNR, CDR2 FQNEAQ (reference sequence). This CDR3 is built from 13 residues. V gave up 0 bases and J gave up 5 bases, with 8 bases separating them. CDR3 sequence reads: CASSLAGAHEQYF. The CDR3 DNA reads TGTGCCAGCAGCTTAGCGGGGGCCCACGAGCAGTACTTC.

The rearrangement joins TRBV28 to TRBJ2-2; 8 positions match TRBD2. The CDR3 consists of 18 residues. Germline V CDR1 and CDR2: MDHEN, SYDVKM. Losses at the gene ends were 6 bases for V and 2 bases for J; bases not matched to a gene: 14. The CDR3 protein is CASSGRFRTSFNTGELFF. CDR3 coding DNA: TGTGCCAGCAGCGGGCGGTTTCGGACTAGCTTTAACACCGGGGAGCTGTTTTTT.

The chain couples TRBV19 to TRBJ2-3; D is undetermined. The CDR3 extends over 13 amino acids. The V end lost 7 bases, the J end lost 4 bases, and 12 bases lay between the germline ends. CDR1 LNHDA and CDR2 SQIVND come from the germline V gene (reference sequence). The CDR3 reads CASKEFEADTQYF. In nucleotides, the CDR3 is TGTGCCAGTAAGGAGTTTGAAGCAGATACGCAGTATTTT.

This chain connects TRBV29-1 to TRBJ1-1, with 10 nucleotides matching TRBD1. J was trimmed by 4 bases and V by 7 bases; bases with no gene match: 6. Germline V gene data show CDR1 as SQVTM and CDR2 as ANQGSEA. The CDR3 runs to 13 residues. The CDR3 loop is CSARDRGLTEAFF. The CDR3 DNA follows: TGCAGCGCCCGGGACAGGGGACTCACTGAAGCTTTCTTT.

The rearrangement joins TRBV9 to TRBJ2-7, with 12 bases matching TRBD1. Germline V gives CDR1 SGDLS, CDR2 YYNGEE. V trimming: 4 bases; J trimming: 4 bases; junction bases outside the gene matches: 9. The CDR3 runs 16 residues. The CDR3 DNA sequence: TGTGCCAGCAGCCCAGGCGGGACAGGGGGCGATTACGAGCAGTACTTC. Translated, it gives CASSPGGTGGDYEQYF.

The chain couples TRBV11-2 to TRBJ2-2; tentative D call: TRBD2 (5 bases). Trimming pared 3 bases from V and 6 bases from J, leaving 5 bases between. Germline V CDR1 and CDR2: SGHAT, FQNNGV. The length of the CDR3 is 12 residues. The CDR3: CASSFGAGELFF. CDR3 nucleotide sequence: TGTGCCAGCAGCTTCGGGGCCGGGGAGCTGTTTTTT.

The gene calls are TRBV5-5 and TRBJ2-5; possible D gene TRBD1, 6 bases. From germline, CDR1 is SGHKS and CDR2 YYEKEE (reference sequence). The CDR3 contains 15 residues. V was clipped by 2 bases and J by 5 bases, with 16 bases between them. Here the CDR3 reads CASSLTGNPRETQYF. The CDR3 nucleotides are TGTGCCAGCAGCTTAACAGGGAACCCCAGGGAGACCCAGTACTTC.

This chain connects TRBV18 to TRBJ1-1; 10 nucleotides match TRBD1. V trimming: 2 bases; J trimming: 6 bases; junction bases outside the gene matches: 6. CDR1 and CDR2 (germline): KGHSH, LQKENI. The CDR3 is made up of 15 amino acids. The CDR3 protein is CASSPERDRGSEAFF. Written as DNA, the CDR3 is TGTGCCAGCTCACCAGAGAGGGACAGGGGATCTGAAGCTTTCTTT. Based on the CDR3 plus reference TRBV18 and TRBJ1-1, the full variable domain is NAGVMQNPRHLVRRRGQEARLRCSPMKGHSHVYWYRQLPEEGLKFMVYLQKENIIDESGMPKERFSAEFPKEGPSILRIQQVVRGDSAAYFCASSPERDRGSEAFFGQGTRLTVV.

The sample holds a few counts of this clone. The CDR3 loop reads CASSWSRQGADQPQHF. CDR3 nucleotides: TGTGCCAGCAGCTGGTCACGTCAGGGGGCCGATCAGCCCCAGCATTTT. V usage is TRBV13 and J usage is TRBJ1-5, with 8 positions matching TRBD1. The V gene end was trimmed by 4 bases and the J gene end by 5 bases; junction bases not matched to a gene: 10. The CDR3 runs to 16 residues. The germline gives CDR1 PRHDT, CDR2 FYEKMQ (reference sequence).

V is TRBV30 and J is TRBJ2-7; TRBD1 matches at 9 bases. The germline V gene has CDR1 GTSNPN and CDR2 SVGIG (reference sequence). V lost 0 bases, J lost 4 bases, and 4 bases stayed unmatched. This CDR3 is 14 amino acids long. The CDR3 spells CAWSVGTGKYEQYF. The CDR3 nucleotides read TGTGCCTGGAGTGTGGGGACAGGGAAGTACGAGCAGTACTTC.

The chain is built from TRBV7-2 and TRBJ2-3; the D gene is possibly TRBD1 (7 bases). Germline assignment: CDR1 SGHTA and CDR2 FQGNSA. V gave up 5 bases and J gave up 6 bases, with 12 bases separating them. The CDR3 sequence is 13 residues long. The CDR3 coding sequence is TGTGCCAGCAGCGGGCAGGGGGGCGATACGCAGTATTTT. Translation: CASSGQGGDTQYF. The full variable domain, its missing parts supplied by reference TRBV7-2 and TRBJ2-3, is GAGVSQSPSNKVTEKGKDVELRCDPISGHTALYWYRQSLGQGLEFLIYFQGNSAPDKSGLPSDRFSAERTGGSVSTLTIQRTQQEDSAVYLCASSGQGGDTQYFGPGTRLTVL.